These 20 T cell receptor beta chains share one sample of origin, sequenced in a study of cytomegalovirus exposure and HLA in healthy donors. With 60 Vbeta and 13 Jbeta primers, the PCR was carried out. Using immunoSEQ multiplex PCR, the repertoire was profiled, and TCRdb retains in-frame clones only, with some absent. The sample has 80,000 or so clones; the top ten hold 0.95% to 1.3%. Sequencing input: PBMCs. The source is a woman in her twenties or thirties in good health and CMV-seronegative.

The J gene is TRBJ1-5, the V gene TRBV30; 10 nucleotides line up with TRBD1. Germline V CDR1 and CDR2: GTSNPN, SVGIG (reference sequence). J lost 4 bases, V lost 2 bases, and 2 bases had no gene match. The CDR3 is 14 amino acids. CDR3 in DNA: TGTGCCTGGAGTCCGGGACAGGGGAATCAGCCCCAGCATTTT. Amino acid sequence: CAWSPGQGNQPQHF.

As for this clone: The junction departs from germline at one end; a sequencing error may be responsible. Other DNA variants within this sample encode the same CDR3. V is TRBV4-1 and J is TRBJ2-5; D is possibly TRBD2 (6 bases). CDR1 and CDR2 from the germline V gene are MGHRA and YSYEKL. CDR3 length: 17 residues. The CDR3 nucleotides read TGCGCCAGCAGCCAAGATCCCCCAGCGGGTCTCCAAGAGACTCAGTACTTC. As protein: CASSQDPPAGLQETQYF.

CDR3 sequence (DNA): TGTGCCAGCAGCCAATTAGCCGGGAACACTGAAGCTTTCTTT. Residues: CASSQLAGNTEAFF. The genes are TRBV14 and TRBJ1-1, with D unresolved. Germline V gene data show CDR1 as SGHDN and CDR2 as FVKESK. CDR3 size: 14 residues. The V end lost 2 bases, the J end lost 1 base, and 8 bases lay between the germline ends.

The chain uses TRBV5-1 and TRBJ1-6; a weak D match, TRBD1 (6 bases). Per the germline V gene, CDR1 is SGHRS and CDR2 is YFSETQ. This CDR3 spans 15 amino acids. Trimming cost V 0 bases and J 6 bases, with 10 bases left between them. CDR3 sequence reads: CASSLESRGNSPLHF. CDR3 coding DNA: TGCGCCAGCAGCTTGGAAAGCAGGGGTAATTCACCCCTCCACTTT.

This chain links TRBV5-8 with TRBJ2-2; a possible D gene is TRBD2 (6 bases). This CDR3 region has 15 residues. The germline gives CDR1 SGHTS, CDR2 YDEGEE. V dropped 4 bases and J dropped 2 bases, with 12 bases sitting between them. The CDR3 here is CASSIAVRNTGELFF. As DNA, the CDR3 is TGTGCCAGCAGCATAGCGGTACGCAACACCGGGGAGCTGTTTTTT.

The chain couples TRBV19 to TRBJ2-1, with D possibly TRBD1 on 6 matching bases. V gave up 5 bases and J gave up 6 bases, with 11 bases separating them. CDR1 is LNHDA and CDR2 is SQIVND in the germline V gene (reference sequence). This CDR3 spans 13 amino acids. CDR3 nucleotide sequence: TGTGCCAGTAGTGATCAAGGGGGCAATGAGCAGTTCTTC. Encoded protein: CASSDQGGNEQFF.

This chain links TRBV19 with TRBJ2-7; tentative D call: TRBD1 (6 bases). The CDR3 has 15 residues. Germline CDR1 is LNHDA and CDR2 is SQIVND (reference sequence). Trimming took off 4 bases at V and 2 bases at J, with 15 bases between the two ends. The CDR3 spells CASSTQQGSAYEQYF. The CDR3 nucleotides are TGTGCCAGTAGTACTCAACAGGGTAGTGCCTACGAGCAGTACTTC.

The chain carries TRBV19 and TRBJ1-4, with TRBD1 identical over 9 bases. V gave up 8 bases and J gave up 3 bases; unmatched junction bases: 10. CDR1 and CDR2 (germline): LNHDA, SQIVND (reference sequence). The length of the CDR3 is 16 residues. CDR3 in amino acids: CASSGTGRGPNEKLFF. The CDR3 DNA sequence: TGTGCCAGTTCCGGGACAGGGAGAGGACCTAATGAAAAACTGTTTTTT. Full variable domain (remainder filled in from reference TRBV19 and TRBJ1-4): DGGITQSPKYLFRKEGQNVTLSCEQNLNHDAMYWYRQDPGQGLRLIYYSQIVNDFQKGDIAEGYSVSREKKESFPLTVTSAQKNPTAFYLCASSGTGRGPNEKLFFGSGTQLSVL.

The chain links TRBV7-7 to TRBJ2-2, with TRBD2 identical over 9 bases. In germline, CDR1 is SSHAT, CDR2 FNYEAQ (reference sequence). The V and J ends lost 5 bases and 5 bases, in that order; junction bases with no gene match: 3. The CDR3 loop spans 14 amino acids. CDR3 loop: CASSALAGTGELFF. The CDR3 coding sequence is TGTGCCAGCAGCGCCCTAGCGGGAACCGGGGAGCTGTTTTTT.

V gene TRBV6-5 combines with J gene TRBJ1-2, with no clear D. Germline V gene sequence: CDR1 MNHEY, CDR2 SVGAGI. With 6 bases removed from V and 0 bases from J, the gap between germline ends came to 14 bases. The CDR3 is 15 amino acids. This CDR3 reads CASRPLWPANYGYTF. Written as DNA, the CDR3 is TGTGCCAGCAGGCCCCTCTGGCCAGCTAACTATGGCTACACCTTC.

The chain combines TRBV2 with TRBJ2-7; 7 bases match TRBD1. The length of the CDR3 is 13 residues. CDR1 is SNHLY and CDR2 is FYNNEI in the germline V gene. The ends lost 2 bases at V and 4 bases at J; junction bases unmatched: 2. The CDR3 coding sequence is TGTGCCAGCAGTGAAAGGGACAGATACGAGCAGTACTTC. This gives the protein CASSERDRYEQYF.

This chain links TRBV6-1 with TRBJ1-2, with TRBD1 matching 7 bases. The CDR3 extends over 15 amino acids. Germline CDR1 reads MNHNS; CDR2 reads SASEGT. V dropped 2 bases and J dropped 7; count of bases not matched to a gene: 10. CDR3 in amino acids: CASSEMTGPGFGYTF. The CDR3 nucleotides are TGTGCCAGCAGTGAAATGACAGGGCCGGGGTTTGGCTACACCTTC.

This chain joins TRBV29-1 and TRBJ2-7; 7 bases agree with TRBD1. The CDR3 is 15 residues long. Trimming took 1 base from V and 6 from J; bases not matched to a gene: 12. Germline V gene data show CDR1 as SQVTM and CDR2 as ANQGSEA. The CDR3 sequence: CSVEVPGQRAFEQYF. CDR3 sequence (DNA): TGCAGCGTTGAAGTCCCGGGACAGAGGGCTTTCGAGCAGTACTTC.

This chain uses TRBV5-1 with TRBJ2-7; maybe TRBD1 (6 bases). Trimming shortened V by 2 bases and J by 7 bases, and 16 bases separated the two germline ends. The CDR3 length is 14 residues. Germline V gives CDR1 SGHRS, CDR2 YFSETQ. CDR3: CASSFSGALGEQYF. Written as DNA, the CDR3 is TGCGCCAGCAGCTTCTCAGGGGCCTTAGGGGAGCAGTACTTC.

V is TRBV5-4 and J is TRBJ2-2; D is ambiguous. The germline CDR1 and CDR2 sequences are SGHNT and YYREEE (reference sequence). The length of the CDR3 is 12 residues. Trimming removed 4 bases from V and 2 bases from J, with 3 bases in between. CDR3 residues: CASSPNTGELFF. CDR3 bases: TGTGCCAGCAGCCCAAACACCGGGGAGCTGTTTTTT.

Concerning this clone: Other DNA sequences in the same sample also yield this CDR3. The gene calls are TRBV5-1 and TRBJ1-4; tentative D call: TRBD1 (5 bases). Germline V gene data show CDR1 as SGHRS and CDR2 as YFSETQ. V lost 4 bases to trimming and J lost 0 bases, with 13 bases between them. CDR3 length: 16 residues. The CDR3 sequence is CASSPQGGATNEKLFF. CDR3 nucleotide sequence: TGCGCCAGCAGCCCCCAAGGAGGGGCAACTAATGAAAAACTGTTTTTT.

V and J are TRBV6-1 and TRBJ1-2; 7 nucleotides match TRBD1. The germline CDR1 and CDR2 sequences are MNHNS and SASEGT. The trim removed 4 bases at V and 6 bases at J, leaving 8 bases unmatched. This CDR3 is 14 amino acids long. Written as DNA, the CDR3 is TGTGCCAGCAGTGTAAACAGGGGAGGTGATGGCTACACCTTC. Its protein product is CASSVNRGGDGYTF.

This chain connects TRBV27 to TRBJ2-1; 11 bases match TRBD2. The germline CDR1 and CDR2 sequences are MNHEY and SMNVEV (reference sequence). Unmatched junction bases numbered 7, after V lost 6 bases and J lost 6 bases. The CDR3 runs 15 residues. CDR3 coding DNA: TGTGCCAGCAGCCTAGCGGGAGGAACCGTCAATGAGCAGTTCTTC. It specifies CASSLAGGTVNEQFF.

This rearrangement joins TRBV7-9 to TRBJ1-4; D perhaps matches TRBD1 (5 bases). CDR3 length equals 15 residues. CDR1 and CDR2 (germline): SEHNR, FQNEAQ (reference sequence). V gave up 5 bases and J gave up 8 bases, with 18 bases separating them. CDR3 protein: CASSVGDSSWEKLFF. The CDR3, as DNA: TGTGCCAGCAGCGTAGGCGACAGCTCTTGGGAAAAACTGTTTTTT.

The V call is TRBV6-4, the J call TRBJ2-3; 13 bases map to TRBD2. Trimming at V came to 0 bases and at J to 1 base, leaving 10 bases not matched to a gene. The CDR3 has 20 amino acids. The germline CDR1 and CDR2 sequences are MRHNA and SNTAGT. The CDR3 loop reads CASSDSLAGGRWIGTDTQYF. The CDR3 region has the DNA TGTGCCAGCAGTGACTCACTAGCGGGAGGGCGATGGATCGGCACAGATACGCAGTATTTT.